The 27 T cell receptor beta chains reported below all come from one sample, sequenced in a study of CD4+ T cells in melanoma. Sequencing was performed with immunoSEQ multiplex PCR; in TCRdb, only in-frame clones are kept and a portion is missing. The table lists about 140,000 clones, about 90% of them singletons, with approximately 1.4% in the top ten. Receptor source: a human donor with melanoma.

V and J are TRBV6-6 and TRBJ1-6; D is unclear. Trimming cost V 7 bases and J 7 bases, with 14 bases left between them. Germline values: CDR1 MNHNY, CDR2 SVGAGI (reference sequence). CDR3 length: 14 residues. CDR3 DNA: TGTGCCAGCAATCCACGGGTGGGAAATTCACCCCTCCACTTT. Amino acids: CASNPRVGNSPLHF.

The V gene is TRBV6-1, the J gene TRBJ2-3; possibly TRBD1 for D (6 bases). Trimming stripped 6 bases from V and 7 bases from J, with 20 bases between. CDR1 is MNHNS and CDR2 is SASEGT in the germline V gene. The CDR3 is 15 residues long. The CDR3 DNA reads as TGTGCCAGCAGCCCTATTGGTGGGGGCCCTTATACGCAGTATTTT. It specifies CASSPIGGGPYTQYF.

The chain is built from TRBV5-6 and TRBJ1-6, with 7 bases fitting TRBD1. This CDR3 contains 14 residues. V gave up 4 bases and J gave up 8 bases; unmatched junction bases: 6. Germline V lookup: CDR1 SGHDT, CDR2 YYEEEE. CDR3 in amino acids: CASSVDRFDSPLHF. The CDR3 DNA is TGTGCCAGCAGCGTGGACAGGTTTGATTCACCCCTCCACTTT.

J is TRBJ1-1 and V is TRBV6-5, with 7 bases fitting TRBD1. The trim removed 5 bases at V and 1 base at J, leaving 7 bases unmatched. Germline loops: CDR1 MNHEY, CDR2 SVGAGI. There are 15 residues in the CDR3. The CDR3 loop is CASSGAGTANTEAFF. CDR3 in DNA: TGTGCCAGCAGTGGGGCCGGGACAGCGAACACTGAAGCTTTCTTT.

The chain recombines TRBV7-6 with TRBJ2-5; 7 bases align to TRBD1. The V and J ends lost 5 bases and 3 bases, in that order; junction bases with no gene match: 12. Looked up from germline, CDR1 is SGHVS and CDR2 is FNYEAQ. The CDR3 consists of 16 residues. The CDR3 reads CASSRDRVLGEETQYF. DNA of the CDR3: TGTGCCAGCAGCCGCGACAGGGTTCTTGGAGAAGAGACCCAGTACTTC.

This chain uses TRBV4-2 with TRBJ2-7; D assignment may be TRBD1 or TRBD2 (5 bases each). Per the germline V gene, CDR1 is LGHNA and CDR2 is YNFKEQ. V lost 0 bases and J 2 bases, leaving 17 bases between the germline ends. This CDR3 spans 17 amino acids. The CDR3 nucleotides read TGTGCCAGCAGCCAAGATCTCCCCCTCGGGGCACCCTACGAGCAGTACTTC. Its translation is CASSQDLPLGAPYEQYF.

The chain employs TRBV6-1 and TRBJ2-7; 8 bases are a match to TRBD1. The CDR3 contains 14 residues. V shed 1 base, J shed 3 bases, and the junction held 2 bases outside the gene matches. The germline CDR1 and CDR2 sequences are MNHNS and SASEGT. The chain's CDR3 is CASSEGTGFYEQYF. CDR3 nucleotide sequence: TGTGCCAGCAGTGAAGGGACAGGGTTCTACGAGCAGTACTTC.

This chain connects TRBV6-6 to TRBJ2-1; the D gene is possibly TRBD2 (5 bases). The CDR3 contains 15 residues. The V end was cut by 5 bases, the J end by 3 bases, with 14 bases between. The germline V gene has CDR1 MNHNY and CDR2 SVGAGI (reference sequence). The DNA of the CDR3 is TGTGCCAGCAGTCCAGGCCCAGCGGTCTACAATGAGCAGTTCTTC. It translates to CASSPGPAVYNEQFF.

This clone was observed once. The chain employs TRBV7-9 and TRBJ1-1, with TRBD1 matching over 8 bases. V gave up 5 bases and J gave up 4 bases; unmatched junction bases: 6. Germline lookup yields CDR1 SEHNR and CDR2 FQNEAQ (reference sequence). The CDR3 is 14 residues long. The CDR3 nucleotides are TGTGCCAGCAGCCCCCAGGGGGCGGGCACTGAAGCTTTCTTT. It codes for CASSPQGAGTEAFF.

CDR3 nucleotides: TGTGCCAGCAGGATGGAGGTGGGTTATAACTATGGCTACACCTTC. Protein sequence: CASRMEVGYNYGYTF. The chain joins TRBV6-1 to TRBJ1-2; D not resolved. Germline CDR1 MNHNS, CDR2 SASEGT. The CDR3 loop spans 15 amino acids. The ends were cut back, 6 bases at V and 1 base at J, with 15 bases in the middle.

Here the CDR3 DNA reads TGTGCCAGCAGCTTGTGGGGGGGCCGTGAAGCTTTCTTT. This sequence encodes CASSLWGGREAFF. V and J are TRBV5-4 and TRBJ1-1, with D tentatively TRBD1 (6 bases). Looked up from germline, CDR1 is SGHNT and CDR2 is YYREEE (reference sequence). This CDR3 has 13 residues. V was shortened by 1 base and J by 7 bases, with 11 bases between the two germline ends.

The chain combines TRBV14 with TRBJ1-1, with 8 nucleotides matching TRBD1. Germline-derived CDR1 and CDR2 are SGHDN and FVKESK. The CDR3 consists of 14 residues. The ends lost 1 base at V and 5 bases at J; junction bases unmatched: 3. The DNA for the CDR3 is TGTGCCAGCAGCCAAGGACAGGGGTGGACTGAAGCTTTCTTT. As protein: CASSQGQGWTEAFF.

The V and J genes are TRBV9 and TRBJ2-7; TRBD1 matches 7 bases. CDR1 SGDLS and CDR2 YYNGEE come from the germline V gene. Trimming removed 4 bases from V and 4 bases from J; junction bases left unmatched: 8. The CDR3 spans 14 residues. CDR3 protein: CASSQGTVHYEQYF. CDR3 in DNA: TGTGCCAGCAGCCAGGGGACAGTTCATTACGAGCAGTACTTC.

The chain combines TRBV7-3 with TRBJ2-1, with D tentatively TRBD1 (6 bases). Germline lookup yields CDR1 SGHTA and CDR2 FQGTGA. The CDR3 contains 13 residues. V was shortened by 3 bases and J by 5 bases, with 8 bases between the two germline ends. Here the CDR3 DNA reads TGTGCCAGCAGCTTCAACAGGGACAATGAGCAGTTCTTC. As protein: CASSFNRDNEQFF.

The chain joins TRBV29-1 to TRBJ1-2; no clear D gene. Germline lookup yields CDR1 SQVTM and CDR2 ANQGSEA. Between the trimmed V and J ends, which lost 7 bases and 4 bases, there was a span of 10 bases. The CDR3 is made up of 11 amino acids. The CDR3 spells CSATWGYGYTF. The CDR3 DNA reads TGCAGCGCTACCTGGGGCTATGGCTACACCTTC.

As DNA, the CDR3 is TGTGCCAGCAGCTTAAATGTCGCCCATGAGCAGTTCTTC. Protein product: CASSLNVAHEQFF. This chain joins TRBV7-3 and TRBJ2-1; D is unresolved. This CDR3 comprises 13 residues. From germline, CDR1 is SGHTA and CDR2 FQGTGA. V was shortened by 1 base and J by 8 bases, with 9 bases between the two germline ends.

CDR3 protein: CASMASGGTEAFF. The DNA of the CDR3 is TGTGCCAGCATGGCCTCGGGGGGCACTGAAGCTTTCTTT. The chain recombines TRBV27 with TRBJ1-1, with D perhaps TRBD1 (5 bases). The CDR3 contains 13 residues. The germline V gene encodes CDR1 MNHEY and CDR2 SMNVEV (reference sequence). The germline V and J ends were trimmed by 7 bases and 4 bases, with 13 bases remaining between them.

The chain carries TRBV27 and TRBJ1-5; D perhaps matches TRBD1 (6 bases). Germline loops: CDR1 MNHEY, CDR2 SMNVEV (reference sequence). Trimming shortened V by 5 bases and J by 7 bases, and 15 bases separated the two germline ends. The CDR3 spans 14 residues. The CDR3 DNA reads as TGTGCCAGCAGTCTACAGGGCTACGGGCAGCCCCAGCATTTT. Protein: CASSLQGYGQPQHF.

V and J are TRBV19 and TRBJ1-6; a weak D match, TRBD1 (5 bases). CDR1 LNHDA and CDR2 SQIVND come from the germline V gene (reference sequence). Deletions cut 1 base from V and 8 bases from J, with 12 bases between. The CDR3 totals 15 residues. CDR3 DNA sequence: TGTGCCAGTAGTATAGGGACATTCCTCGATTCACCCCTCCACTTT. The encoded protein is CASSIGTFLDSPLHF.

V is TRBV7-9 and J is TRBJ1-4, with D possibly being TRBD1 (5 bases). The CDR3 is 16 amino acids. Trimming pared 5 bases from V and 0 bases from J, leaving 13 bases between. Germline assignment: CDR1 SEHNR and CDR2 FQNEAQ (reference sequence). CDR3 protein: CASSPVGGATNEKLFF. CDR3 DNA: TGTGCCAGCAGCCCCGTCGGGGGTGCAACTAATGAAAAACTGTTTTTT.

This clone has more than one count but fewer than ten. The chain combines TRBV4-1 with TRBJ1-1, with a possible D match to TRBD1 (6 bases). CDR3 length equals 17 residues. Between the trimmed V and J ends, which lost 2 bases and 7 bases, there was a span of 23 bases. Germline CDR1 MGHRA, CDR2 YSYEKL. As DNA, the CDR3 is TGCGCCAGCAGCCAAAAGGGCGCGAGGGGGGGAATGGATGAAGCTTTCTTT. Translated, it gives CASSQKGARGGMDEAFF.

On this clone itself: The junction differs from germline at one of its ends, possibly a read error. The chain carries TRBV7-7 and TRBJ2-2; D gene uncertain. Germline assignment: CDR1 SSHAT and CDR2 FNYEAQ (reference sequence). CDR3 length: 11 amino acids. CDR3 DNA: TGTGCTAGCAGCCTCCGCGGGGAGCTGTTTTTT. This codes for CASSLRGELFF.

This rearrangement joins TRBV6-5 to TRBJ1-2, with D hard to call. Trimming cost V 1 base and J 8 bases, with 17 bases left between them. Germline values: CDR1 MNHEY, CDR2 SVGAGI. The CDR3 sequence is 15 residues long. CDR3 nucleotides: TGTGCCAGCAGTTACTACCCGGCTTCAACGGACGGCTACACCTTC. It codes for CASSYYPASTDGYTF.

The rearrangement uses TRBV4-1 and TRBJ1-2, with a tentative D call TRBD1 (5 bases). The germline CDR1 and CDR2 sequences are MGHRA and YSYEKL. V was clipped by 1 base and J by 5 bases, with 14 bases between them. CDR3 length equals 15 residues. The CDR3, as DNA: TGCGCCAGCAGCCAAGGTAGCAGGGAGATTTATGGCTACACCTTC. Protein: CASSQGSREIYGYTF.

The J gene is TRBJ2-5, the V gene TRBV2; D might be TRBD2 (6 bases). With 6 bases removed from V and 5 bases from J, the gap between germline ends came to 13 bases. This CDR3 is 13 amino acids long. Germline V gene sequence: CDR1 SNHLY, CDR2 FYNNEI. CDR3 bases: TGTGCCAGCAGGGAGTGGGGGGAGGAGACCCAGTACTTC. Translated: CASREWGEETQYF.

This clone was seen only once. CDR3: CASSNGHGEETQYF. Here the CDR3 DNA reads TGTGCCAGCAGTAACGGCCATGGGGAAGAGACCCAGTACTTC. The chain couples TRBV6-6 to TRBJ2-5, with D uncertain. The CDR3 extends over 14 amino acids. Germline CDR1 and CDR2: MNHNY and SVGAGI (reference sequence). The germline V and J ends were trimmed by 5 bases and 3 bases, with 13 bases remaining between them.

Here the CDR3 reads CASSPPGGSETQYF. As DNA, the CDR3 is TGCGCCAGCAGCCCCCCCGGCGGGTCCGAGACCCAGTACTTC. V usage is TRBV5-1 and J usage is TRBJ2-5, with a tentative D call TRBD2 (5 bases). Germline loops: CDR1 SGHRS, CDR2 YFSETQ. This CDR3 has 14 residues. V was pared by 4 bases and J by 5 bases, with 15 bases between.